The clone carrying this T cell receptor (beta chain) was picked up a small number of times. Germline V CDR1 and CDR2: MNHNS, SASEGT. CDR3 length: 15 residues. V lost 2 bases, J lost 6 bases, and 0 bases stayed unmatched. The sample is drawn from a study of OX40 agonist ivuxolimab in advanced cancers. As for the study in general: Cohort: about 80% men, mean age about 60, aged roughly 23 to 79.

Using immunoSEQ multiplex PCR, the repertoire was profiled, and TCRdb retains in-frame clones only, with some absent. The sample gives 12,000 or so clones, roughly four fifths of which show up once; more than 12% is in the top ten. V and J are TRBV6-1 and TRBJ2-2, with 13 bases that match TRBD2. The sequences come from CD4+ or CD8+ T cells sorted from blood, collected in a trial of the OX40 agonist ivuxolimab. This receptor was obtained from an adult with an advanced solid tumor such as melanoma, head and neck, liver or kidney cancer. The CDR3 is CASSETSGGAGELFF. CDR3 DNA: TGTGCCAGCAGTGAAACTAGCGGGGGGGCCGGGGAGCTGTTTTTT.